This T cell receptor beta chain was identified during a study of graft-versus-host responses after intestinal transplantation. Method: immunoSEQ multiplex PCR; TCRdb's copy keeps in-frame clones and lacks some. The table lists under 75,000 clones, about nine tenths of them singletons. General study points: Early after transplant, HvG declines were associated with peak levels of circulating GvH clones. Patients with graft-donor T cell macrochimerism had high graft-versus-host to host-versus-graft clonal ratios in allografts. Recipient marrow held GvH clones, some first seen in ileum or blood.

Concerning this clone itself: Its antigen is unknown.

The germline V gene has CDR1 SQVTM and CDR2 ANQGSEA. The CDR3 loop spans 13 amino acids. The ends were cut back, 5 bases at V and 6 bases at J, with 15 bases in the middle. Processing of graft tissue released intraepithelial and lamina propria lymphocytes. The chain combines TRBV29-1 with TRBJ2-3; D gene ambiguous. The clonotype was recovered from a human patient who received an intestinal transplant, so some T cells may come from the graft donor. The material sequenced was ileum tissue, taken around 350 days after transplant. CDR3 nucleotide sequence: TGCAGCGTTTTGTTTTTAGGGTTTGATACGCAGTATTTT. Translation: CSVLFLGFDTQYF.